This entry is about one T cell receptor beta chain. What it recognizes is unknown. Read data end 3 residues before the CDR3 end; the end is taken from the germline J gene. Germline V gives CDR1 PRHDT, CDR2 FYEKMQ (reference sequence). Trimming cost V 5 bases and J 6 bases; bases outside gene matches: 6. The CDR3 totals 14 residues. Treatment: autologous CTL019 cells: CD19 CAR with 4-1BB and CD3 zeta domains. Data came from immunoSEQ multiplex PCR; TCRdb stores just in-frame clones and leaves some out. This table holds some 2,000 clones. The data originate from a study of TET2 disruption in CD19-targeted CAR T cells.

The chain has TRBV13 and TRBJ1-1, with 10 nucleotides matching TRBD1. This sequence originates from a man between 65 and 79 years old with chronic lymphocytic leukemia. The sample here was CD8+ T cells sorted from cultured blood T cells, taken for CD19 CAR T cell therapy. The CDR3 sequence is CASSTGDRGAEAFF. Incomplete CDR3 DNA: TGTGCCAGCAGCACGGGGGACAGGGGCGCTGAA.